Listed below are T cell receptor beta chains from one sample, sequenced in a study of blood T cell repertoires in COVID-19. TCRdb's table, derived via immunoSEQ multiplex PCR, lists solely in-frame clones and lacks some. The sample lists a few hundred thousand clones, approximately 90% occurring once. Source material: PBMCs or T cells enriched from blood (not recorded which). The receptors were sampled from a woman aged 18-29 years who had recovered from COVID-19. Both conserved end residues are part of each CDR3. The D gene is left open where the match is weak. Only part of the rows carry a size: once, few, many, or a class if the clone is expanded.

CDR3 protein: CASSLPTGGANLANEKLFF; CDR3 DNA: TGTGCCAGCAGTTTGCCGACAGGGGGCGCGAATTTGGCTAATGAAAAACTGTTTTTT; V gene: TRBV28; D gene: TRBD1; clone size: NA; J gene: TRBJ1-4
CDR3 protein: CASSPGTQESSPLHF; CDR3 DNA: TGTGCCAGCAGCCCCGGGACACAGGAGAGTTCACCCCTCCACTTT; V gene: TRBV7-2; D gene: NA; clone size: NA; J gene: TRBJ1-6
CDR3 protein: CASSQVGGHTDTQYF; CDR3 DNA: TGTGCCAGCAGCCAAGTGGGGGGGCACACAGATACGCAGTATTTT; V gene: TRBV7-3; D gene: NA; clone size: NA; J gene: TRBJ2-3
CDR3 protein: CATSDNRGRWETQYF; CDR3 DNA: TGTGCCACCAGTGATAACAGGGGGCGGTGGGAGACCCAGTACTTC; V gene: TRBV24-1; D gene: TRBD1; clone size: NA; J gene: TRBJ2-5
CDR3 protein: CASSTTGYIYEQYF; CDR3 DNA: TGTGCCAGTAGTACCACGGGTTATATCTACGAGCAGTACTTC; V gene: TRBV19; D gene: NA; clone size: NA; J gene: TRBJ2-7
CDR3 protein: CASSFRNSPLHF; CDR3 DNA: TGTGCCAGCAGTTTTCGTAATTCACCCCTCCACTTT; V gene: TRBV6-5; D gene: NA; clone size: NA; J gene: TRBJ1-6
CDR3 protein: CASSAGQAPTDTQYF; CDR3 DNA: TGTGCCAGCAGTGCAGGACAGGCGCCCACAGATACGCAGTATTTT; V gene: TRBV6-4; D gene: TRBD1; clone size: NA; J gene: TRBJ2-3
CDR3 protein: CAWKFGLEGDTQYF; CDR3 DNA: TGTGCCTGGAAGTTCGGGCTAGAGGGAGATACGCAGTATTTT; V gene: TRBV30; D gene: NA; clone size: NA; J gene: TRBJ2-3
CDR3 protein: CASSLDTGTGQHLHF; CDR3 DNA: TGTGCCAGCAGCTTGGATACCGGGACAGGTCAACACCTCCACTTT; V gene: TRBV5-5; D gene: TRBD1; clone size: NA; J gene: TRBJ1-6
CDR3 protein: CASSQDQGGMDTEAFF; CDR3 DNA: TGCGCCAGCAGCCAAGATCAGGGGGGCATGGACACTGAAGCTTTCTTT; V gene: TRBV4-1; D gene: TRBD1; clone size: NA; J gene: TRBJ1-1
CDR3 protein: CATSPGQGNRANYGYTF; CDR3 DNA: TGTGCCACCAGCCCGGGACAGGGGAATCGAGCTAACTATGGCTACACCTTC; V gene: TRBV15; D gene: TRBD1; clone size: NA; J gene: TRBJ1-2
CDR3 protein: CSVGWGHDQPQHF; CDR3 DNA: TGCAGCGTTGGGTGGGGGCATGACCAGCCCCAGCATTTT; V gene: TRBV29-1; D gene: NA; clone size: few; J gene: TRBJ1-5
CDR3 protein: CASSPRGLDYGYTF; CDR3 DNA: TGTGCCAGCAGCCCCAGGGGGCTAGACTATGGCTACACCTTC; V gene: TRBV9; D gene: TRBD1; clone size: NA; J gene: TRBJ1-2
CDR3 protein: CASSKDRTNNSPLHF; CDR3 DNA: TGTGCCAGCAGTAAGGACAGGACTAATAATTCACCCCTCCACTTT; V gene: TRBV2; D gene: TRBD1; clone size: many; J gene: TRBJ1-6
CDR3 protein: CASSQYRGIPLEQYF; CDR3 DNA: TGTGCCAGCAGTCAATACAGGGGGATCCCCCTCGAGCAGTACTTC; V gene: TRBV28; D gene: TRBD1; clone size: once; J gene: TRBJ2-7
CDR3 protein: CASSGRDSSAYEQYF; CDR3 DNA: TGTGCCAGCAGCGGCCGGGACAGCAGCGCCTACGAGCAGTACTTC; V gene: TRBV5-6; D gene: TRBD1; clone size: NA; J gene: TRBJ2-7
CDR3 protein: CASSQDRGSTEAFF; CDR3 DNA: TGCGCCAGCAGCCAAGACAGGGGTTCCACTGAAGCTTTCTTT; V gene: TRBV4-3; D gene: NA; clone size: NA; J gene: TRBJ1-1
CDR3 protein: CASSQPTTGTKNIQYF; CDR3 DNA: TGCGCCAGCAGCCAACCCACGACAGGGACCAAAAACATTCAGTACTTC; V gene: TRBV4-1; D gene: TRBD1; clone size: NA; J gene: TRBJ2-4
CDR3 protein: CASSPFLSQGFNNYGYTF; CDR3 DNA: TGCGCCAGCAGCCCCTTCCTCAGCCAGGGATTCAACAACTATGGCTACACCTTC; V gene: TRBV4-3; D gene: NA; clone size: NA; J gene: TRBJ1-2
CDR3 protein: CASSESGTGGLFDTEAFF; CDR3 DNA: TGTGCCAGCAGTGAAAGCGGGACAGGGGGTTTGTTCGACACTGAAGCTTTCTTT; V gene: TRBV25-1; D gene: TRBD1; clone size: NA; J gene: TRBJ1-1
CDR3 protein: CASSEFRGRGTEAFF; CDR3 DNA: TGTGCCAGCAGTGAATTTAGGGGAAGGGGCACTGAAGCTTTCTTT; V gene: TRBV6-1; D gene: NA; clone size: NA; J gene: TRBJ1-1
CDR3 protein: CASSPDRGVGTEAFF; CDR3 DNA: TGTGCCAGCTCACCTGACAGGGGAGTGGGTACTGAAGCTTTCTTT; V gene: TRBV18; D gene: TRBD1; clone size: NA; J gene: TRBJ1-1
CDR3 protein: CASSLRGGQNTGELFF; CDR3 DNA: TGTGCCAGCAGCTTACGTGGGGGACAGAACACCGGGGAGCTGTTTTTT; V gene: TRBV9; D gene: NA; clone size: NA; J gene: TRBJ2-2
CDR3 protein: CASISPSGGGNTIYF; CDR3 DNA: TGTGCCAGTATCTCACCCTCGGGGGGTGGAAACACCATATATTTT; V gene: TRBV19; D gene: NA; clone size: NA; J gene: TRBJ1-3
CDR3 protein: CAWTGTGGYNEQFF; CDR3 DNA: TGTGCCTGGACCGGGACAGGGGGCTACAATGAGCAGTTCTTC; V gene: TRBV30; D gene: TRBD1; clone size: NA; J gene: TRBJ2-1
CDR3 protein: CASSIGSKGTSFYEQYF; CDR3 DNA: TGTGCCAGTAGTATAGGCAGTAAGGGGACAAGTTTCTACGAGCAGTACTTC; V gene: TRBV19; D gene: NA; clone size: NA; J gene: TRBJ2-7
CDR3 protein: CASGFPSGTQYF; CDR3 DNA: TGTGCTAGTGGTTTCCCCTCCGGTACGCAGTATTTT; V gene: TRBV12-5; D gene: NA; clone size: once; J gene: TRBJ2-3
CDR3 protein: CASSGRLTYWETQYF; CDR3 DNA: TGTGCCAGCAGTGGGCGGCTGACCTATTGGGAGACCCAGTACTTC; V gene: TRBV2; D gene: NA; clone size: NA; J gene: TRBJ2-5
CDR3 protein: CASSPRLAGGQGEQFF; CDR3 DNA: TGTGCCAGCAGCCCTCGACTAGCGGGGGGGCAGGGCGAGCAGTTCTTC; V gene: TRBV5-4; D gene: TRBD2; clone size: few; J gene: TRBJ2-1
CDR3 protein: CASSLELAGGPYNEQFF; CDR3 DNA: TGTGCCAGCAGCTTAGAACTAGCGGGGGGACCCTACAATGAGCAGTTCTTC; V gene: TRBV7-2; D gene: TRBD2; clone size: NA; J gene: TRBJ2-1
CDR3 protein: CATGGGPKTTGDNTIYF; CDR3 DNA: TGTGCCACCGGGGGAGGACCTAAAACGACGGGGGATAACACCATATATTTT; V gene: TRBV21-1; D gene: NA; clone size: NA; J gene: TRBJ1-3
CDR3 protein: CASSEPYGGGVEQYF; CDR3 DNA: TGTGCCAGCAGTGAGCCTTACGGGGGGGGAGTCGAGCAGTACTTC; V gene: TRBV25-1; D gene: TRBD2; clone size: NA; J gene: TRBJ2-7
CDR3 protein: CASSKGTPVGKLFF; CDR3 DNA: TGTGCCAGCAGCAAGGGGACACCCGTAGGGAAACTGTTTTTT; V gene: TRBV11-1; D gene: NA; clone size: NA; J gene: TRBJ1-4
CDR3 protein: CASSLIDMNTEAFF; CDR3 DNA: TGTGCCAGCAGTTTAATAGATATGAACACTGAAGCTTTCTTT; V gene: TRBV27; D gene: NA; clone size: NA; J gene: TRBJ1-1
CDR3 protein: CASSLDLGGGYGYTF; CDR3 DNA: TGTGCCAGCAGCTTAGATTTAGGGGGTGGATATGGCTACACCTTC; V gene: TRBV7-2; D gene: NA; clone size: many; J gene: TRBJ1-2
CDR3 protein: CASSSAERQFF; CDR3 DNA: TGTGCCAGCAGTTCAGCGGAGAGACAGTTCTTC; V gene: TRBV6-5; D gene: NA; clone size: NA; J gene: TRBJ2-1
CDR3 protein: CASSLTGHLSGANVLTF; CDR3 DNA: TGTGCCAGCAGTTTGACAGGGCATTTATCTGGGGCCAACGTCCTGACTTTC; V gene: TRBV27; D gene: TRBD1; clone size: NA; J gene: TRBJ2-6
CDR3 protein: CASSLSGEDYGYTF; CDR3 DNA: TGTGCCAGCAGCTTATCCGGGGAGGACTATGGCTACACCTTC; V gene: TRBV7-3; D gene: NA; clone size: NA; J gene: TRBJ1-2
CDR3 protein: CASSIVTASHGELFF; CDR3 DNA: TGTGCCAGTAGTATAGTGACGGCTAGCCATGGGGAGCTGTTTTTT; V gene: TRBV19; D gene: NA; clone size: few; J gene: TRBJ2-2
CDR3 protein: CASSQDEGDTSYEQYF; CDR3 DNA: TGCGCCAGCAGCCAAGATGAGGGGGATACTTCCTACGAGCAGTACTTC; V gene: TRBV4-1; D gene: NA; clone size: few; J gene: TRBJ2-7
CDR3 protein: CASSLGPDRGPNTGELFF; CDR3 DNA: TGTGCCAGCAGCTTAGGACCAGACAGGGGGCCTAACACCGGGGAGCTGTTTTTT; V gene: TRBV7-3; D gene: TRBD1; clone size: NA; J gene: TRBJ2-2
CDR3 protein: CASSLVQGDRREQYF; CDR3 DNA: TGTGCCAGCAGCTTAGTGCAGGGAGACAGGCGGGAGCAGTACTTC; V gene: TRBV7-6; D gene: NA; clone size: NA; J gene: TRBJ2-7